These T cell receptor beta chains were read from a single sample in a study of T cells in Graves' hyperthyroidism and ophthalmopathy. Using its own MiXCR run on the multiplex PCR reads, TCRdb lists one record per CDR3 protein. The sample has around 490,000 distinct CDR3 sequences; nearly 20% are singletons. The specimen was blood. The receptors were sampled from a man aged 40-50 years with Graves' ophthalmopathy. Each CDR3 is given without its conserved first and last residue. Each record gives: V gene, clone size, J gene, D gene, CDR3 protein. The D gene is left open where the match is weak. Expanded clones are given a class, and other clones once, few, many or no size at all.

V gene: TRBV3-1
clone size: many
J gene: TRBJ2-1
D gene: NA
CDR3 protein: ASSHGSLDNEQF

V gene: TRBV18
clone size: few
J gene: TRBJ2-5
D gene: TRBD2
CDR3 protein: ASSQKERGRQETQY

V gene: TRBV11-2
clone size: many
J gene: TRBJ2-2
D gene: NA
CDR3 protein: ASSQQHTGELF

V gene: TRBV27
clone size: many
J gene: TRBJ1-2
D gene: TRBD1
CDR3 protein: ASSPEPGQGIYGYT

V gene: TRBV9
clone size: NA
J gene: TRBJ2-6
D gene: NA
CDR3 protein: ASSVVSPAGANVLT

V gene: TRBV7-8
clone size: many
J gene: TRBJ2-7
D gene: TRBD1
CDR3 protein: ASSPHGDRGRLREQY

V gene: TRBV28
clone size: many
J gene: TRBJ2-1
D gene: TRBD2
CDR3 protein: ASSATSGRYNEQF

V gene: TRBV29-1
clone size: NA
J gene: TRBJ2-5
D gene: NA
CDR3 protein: SGAVDQETQY

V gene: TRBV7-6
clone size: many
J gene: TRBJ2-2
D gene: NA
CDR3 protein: ASSLLAKDGELF

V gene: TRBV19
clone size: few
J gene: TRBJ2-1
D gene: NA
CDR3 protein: ASTERGTHRNEQF

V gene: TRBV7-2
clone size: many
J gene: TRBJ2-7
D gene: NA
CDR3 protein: ASSFQGSSYEQY

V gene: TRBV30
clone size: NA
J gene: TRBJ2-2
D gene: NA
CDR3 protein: AWTSGAETGELF

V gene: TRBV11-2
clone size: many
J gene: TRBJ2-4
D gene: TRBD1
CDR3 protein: ASSLEGQGAGAKNIQY

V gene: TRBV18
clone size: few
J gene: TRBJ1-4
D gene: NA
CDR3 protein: ASSRNPNEKLF

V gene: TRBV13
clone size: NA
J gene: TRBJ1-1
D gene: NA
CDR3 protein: ASSFGGRGTEAF

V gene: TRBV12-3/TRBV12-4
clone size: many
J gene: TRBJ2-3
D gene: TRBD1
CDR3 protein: ASSPGGTIVDTQY

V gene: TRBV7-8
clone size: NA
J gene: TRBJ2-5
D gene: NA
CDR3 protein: ASSLDIWSSKETQY

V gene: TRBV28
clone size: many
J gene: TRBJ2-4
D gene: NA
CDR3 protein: ASSLVKAKNIQY

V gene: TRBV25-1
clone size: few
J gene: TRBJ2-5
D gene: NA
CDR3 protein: ASSATRPTQGTQY

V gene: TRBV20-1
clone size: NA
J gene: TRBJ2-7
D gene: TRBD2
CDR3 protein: SASGTSDSSYEQY

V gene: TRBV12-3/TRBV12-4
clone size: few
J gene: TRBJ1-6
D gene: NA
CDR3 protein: ASRRNQVGNSPLH

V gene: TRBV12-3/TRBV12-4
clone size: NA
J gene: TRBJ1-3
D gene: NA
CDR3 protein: ASSFQGLLINTIY

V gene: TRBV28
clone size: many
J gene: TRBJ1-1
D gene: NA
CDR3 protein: ASSLLGSTEAF

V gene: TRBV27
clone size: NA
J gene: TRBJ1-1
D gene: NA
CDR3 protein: ASSLSSGVAF

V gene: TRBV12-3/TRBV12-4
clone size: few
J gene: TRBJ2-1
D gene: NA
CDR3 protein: ASTGFHEQF

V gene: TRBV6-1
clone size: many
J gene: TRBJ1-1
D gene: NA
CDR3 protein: ASSYRVTAANTEAF

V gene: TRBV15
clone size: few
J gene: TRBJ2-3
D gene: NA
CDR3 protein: ATSPGEGKSTDTQY

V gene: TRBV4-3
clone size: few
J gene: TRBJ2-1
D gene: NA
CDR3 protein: ASSRLGYNEQF

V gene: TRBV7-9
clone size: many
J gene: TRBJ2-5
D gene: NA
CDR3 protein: ASSRTEQETQY

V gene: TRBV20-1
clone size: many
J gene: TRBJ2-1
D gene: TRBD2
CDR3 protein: SAGPLAYNEQF